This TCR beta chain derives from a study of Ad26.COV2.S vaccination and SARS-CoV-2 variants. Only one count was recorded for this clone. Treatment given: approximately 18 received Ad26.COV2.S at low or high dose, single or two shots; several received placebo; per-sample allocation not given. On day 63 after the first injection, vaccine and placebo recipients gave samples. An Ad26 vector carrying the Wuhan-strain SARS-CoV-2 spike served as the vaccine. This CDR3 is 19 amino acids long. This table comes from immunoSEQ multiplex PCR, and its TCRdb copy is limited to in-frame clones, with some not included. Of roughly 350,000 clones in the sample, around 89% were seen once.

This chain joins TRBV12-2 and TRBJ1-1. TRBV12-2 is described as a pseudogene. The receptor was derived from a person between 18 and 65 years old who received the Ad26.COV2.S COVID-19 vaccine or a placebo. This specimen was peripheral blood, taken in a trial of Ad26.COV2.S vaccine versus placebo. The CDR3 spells CASRSRGPTGVKGNTEAFF. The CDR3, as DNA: TGTGCAAGTCGCTCTAGAGGCCCGACCGGGGTTAAGGGGAACACTGAAGCTTTCTTT.